This T cell receptor (beta chain) was identified in a study of T cell repertoires in cytomegalovirus infection. For the study at large: The study used recently identified HLA-C-restricted and well-studied HLA-B-restricted CMV epitopes. From public TCR beta signatures came an indication of both CMV infection and matching HLA type. Study findings and constraints: The response measured ex vivo was dominated by TCR beta clonotypes (HLA-C-restricted and CMV-specific).

TCRdb used MiXCR to reprocess the reads, holding one entry per CDR3 protein. The sample yields 140,000 to 150,000 distinct CDR3 sequences, 30% to 40% seen once. This clonotype was seen at least ten times. The antigen remains undetermined. With 6 bases removed from V and 3 bases from J, the gap between germline ends came to 9 bases. Germline CDR1 is MNHEY and CDR2 is SMNVEV (reference sequence). This CDR3 has 13 amino acids. Specimen: CD8+ T cells from cultured PBMCs, collected from culture after CMV antigen stimulation. This TCR came from a human donor in good health (CMV status not recorded). Some clones in this sample may be carry-over from other donors' samples. The chain carries TRBV27 and TRBJ2-1; D uncertain. This CDR3 reads CASRDQLYNEQFF. The CDR3 coding sequence is TGTGCCAGCAGGGACCAACTCTACAATGAGCAGTTCTTC.